The TCR beta chain under discussion was sequenced for a study of CD8 T cells in ankylosing spondylitis. MiXCR, run by TCRdb on the 5' RACE reads, gives a single entry per CDR3 protein. The data contain roughly 160,000 distinct CDR3 sequences, 11% of them seen just once; the ten biggest clones take up about 28%. Trimming removed 3 bases at V and 4 bases at J, with 11 bases between. This CDR3 region has 14 residues. Germline CDR1 SGHVS, CDR2 FNYEAQ. The J gene is TRBJ2-3, the V gene TRBV7-6; D gene ambiguous. The sequenced material came from blood, either unsorted or a sorted T cell fraction (not recorded which). This sequence originates from a male donor with ankylosing spondylitis or in good health (not recorded which). CDR3 residues: CASSFYDRADTQYF. DNA for the CDR3: TGTGCCAGCAGCTTCTACGATCGGGCAGATACGCAGTATTTT. Variable domain in full (rest from reference TRBV7-6 and TRBJ2-3): GAGVSQSPRYKVTKRGQDVALRCDPISGHVSLYWYRQALGQGPEFLTYFNYEAQQDKSGLPNDRFSAERPEGSISTLTIQRTEQRDSAMYRCASSFYDRADTQYFGPGTRLTVL.